This T cell receptor (beta chain) comes out of a study of tumor and adjacent non-tumor tissue in lung cancer (dated by TCRdb to between 2018 and 2020). Regarding the complete study: Of the cohort, about a dozen patients had adenocarcinoma, 2 had squamous cell carcinoma and 1 had small cell lung cancer. The 15 enrolled patients, of whom approximately 10 were men and 5 were women, were aged about 30 to 80 years and were diagnosed with TNM stage I to III disease. Sequencing produced some 130,000,000 productive TCRbeta reads in total, an average of approximately 4 million reads per sample. Using bulk TCRbeta repertoires from some 14 lung cancer patients, the study set lung tumor tissue side by side with matched distant non-tumor lung tissue. A few dozen paired specimens, one tumor and one normal lung sample per patient, were profiled by TCRbeta CDR3 sequencing. Results and caveats for the whole study, not just this receptor: TCR diversity was significantly higher in younger patients, and higher tumor TCR diversity was associated with shorter overall and disease-free survival. Tumor tissue showed significantly higher TCR diversity (inverse Simpson) than normal lung tissue, at about 400 vs 150 (P = 0.0075, Mann-Whitney U test). A significantly larger cumulative share of the repertoire was made up by the top 100 clones in normal lung than in tumor tissue. Neither the sequencing platform nor unique molecular identifiers are mentioned in the methods. Because peripheral blood was not sequenced, blood TCRbeta repertoires in the lung cancer patients of the study were not examined. The cohort had only about 16 patients, and the authors noted that larger samples and more detailed clinical data are needed.

Reading from cysteine to phenylalanine, the CDR3 counts 21 amino acids. Only the CDR3 portion is preserved as DNA: 63 bases, with reading frame beginning at the first base. CDR1 SGHDN and CDR2 FVKESK are derived from the germline V gene. V ends up 5 bases short and J 0 bases short, with an unmatched junction base count of 21. The library was built by means of multiplex PCR. These reads were obtained on an Illumina HiSeq 2500. TCRbeta libraries were constructed through three rounds of nested PCR with primers (Table S4) according to protocols modified from ARM-PCR. Before sequencing, PCR products in the 200-500 bp range were cut out of the gel and cleaned up using the QIAquick gel extraction kit. The authors' analysis ran thus. Reads were cleaned using Trimmomatic, were merged into complete CDR3 sequences using FLASH, and were assigned to V(D)J germline segments using MiTCR. Clonal diversity was calculated as the inverse Simpson's index using VDJtools. Productive reads were defined as in-frame sequences without a premature stop codon. The public reads were reanalyzed by TCRdb: fastp trimming at Q25, MiXCR alignment, in-frame beta chains only. Each entry merges the rows of one CDR3 protein and shows their most common DNA and genes. What appears here as the V and J calls and clone size reflects TCRdb's work, not the paper's. In this sample the table shows more than 35,000 distinct CDR3 sequences, 60% to 70% of which occur a single time. The ten largest clones represent 15% to 20% of the sample.

RNA was isolated from bulk unsorted tissue, and RNA quality was assessed with a NanoDrop ND-1000 and an Agilent 2100. The normal lung samples consisted of distant non-tumor tissue collected more than 3 cm from the tumor edge. All donors had newly diagnosed lung cancer, had not received prior chemotherapy, and were admitted for thoracic surgery in China between August and November 2014. The study excluded patients who had received radiotherapy or chemotherapy before or who had another cancer at the same time. Pieces of surgical tissue measuring about 1-2.3 cm3 were kept in RNAlater solution and held at -80 degrees C until needed. The sample holds one count of this clonotype. There is no known antigen for this receptor. This may be a read error, as it is one base from a much larger clone.

The rearrangement combines TRBV14 with TRBJ2-3, with 9 middle bases fitting TRBD2. The clonotype comes from a woman between 40 and 55 years old with non-small cell lung cancer. The sequencing input was distant non-tumor lung tissue. The DNA sequence is TGTGCCAGCAGCTCCACCCTTCGTCTAGCGGGACTCCCCCCTAGCACAGATACGCAGTATTTT. Its protein is CASSSTLRLAGLPPSTDTQYF.